This is a list of T cell receptor beta chains from one sample in a study of shared clonotypes between healthy human individuals. Assay: immunoSEQ multiplex PCR; the TCRdb copy retains only in-frame clones and omits some. The sample consists of 2 million to 2.5 million clones, approximately 93% of them appearing once. Sequenced sample: naive CD4+ T cells from PBMCs. These receptors all come from a man aged 18 to 29 in good health. Some clones in this sample may be carry-over from other donors' samples. Both conserved end residues are part of each CDR3. Size is omitted from some rows. Given values are once, few, many or a class for expanded clones.

NA	TRBJ2-7	TRBV4-2	CASSQPGALRGSYEQYF
NA	TRBJ1-5	TRBV6-5	CASSYSRNQPQHF
NA	TRBJ2-7	TRBV18	CASSLGLRYEQYF
NA	TRBJ2-1	TRBV19	CASSGTRGNEQFF
NA	TRBJ2-3	TRBV5-1	CASSPGIPQTDTQYF
NA	TRBJ2-7	TRBV7-9	CASSPTTFNSYEQYF
NA	TRBJ2-7	TRBV28	CATVGYGQSYEQYF
once	TRBJ2-7	TRBV19	CASSFIHSGTPYEQYF
NA	TRBJ1-1	TRBV6-5	CASSWGQGLNTEAFF
NA	TRBJ2-3	TRBV28	CASSLTPGLAGAPDTQYF
NA	TRBJ2-7	TRBV5-5	CASSATDRERSEQYF
NA	TRBJ1-6	TRBV4-3	CASSQDDDSPLHF
NA	TRBJ2-2	TRBV7-8	CASSLSRLTGELFF
few	TRBJ1-1	TRBV6-1	CAMRIGTEAFF
NA	TRBJ1-1	TRBV6-6	CASSYSGGGNTEAFF
NA	TRBJ2-2	TRBV2	CASKLQGALAGELFF
NA	TRBJ1-1	TRBV5-4	CASSPSGQLDTEAFF
NA	TRBJ2-7	TRBV6-5	CASGRTSLLYEQYF
NA	TRBJ2-5	TRBV19	CASSVAGVLETQYF
few	TRBJ1-2	TRBV5-4	CASSLGAGRPDGYTF
NA	TRBJ1-2	TRBV5-4	CASSASGLYGYTF
NA	TRBJ2-7	TRBV28	CASSTPGTGGGEQYF
NA	TRBJ1-2	TRBV5-6	CASSLSSGEGYGYTF
NA	NA	TRBV30	CAWRPSDRGSYEQYF
NA	TRBJ1-5	TRBV4-1	CASSQFLRGPHQPQHF
NA	TRBJ1-2	TRBV6-1	CASSGRQGAGGYTF
NA	TRBJ2-1	TRBV6-1	CASSEGEGTSGYNEQFF
NA	TRBJ2-1	TRBV5-1	CASSLEKGRDEQFF
NA	TRBJ2-1	TRBV28	CASSARDPYSYNEQFF
NA	TRBJ2-7	TRBV28	CASRQRQGWHEQYF
once	TRBJ1-5	TRBV7-2	CASSLGTGDQPQHF
NA	TRBJ1-1	TRBV6-5	CASSYSTANTEAFF
NA	TRBJ1-4	TRBV2	CASSLDGKLFF
once	TRBJ2-5	TRBV25-1	CASRNRGKETQYF
NA	TRBJ2-3	TRBV29-1	CSVELATDTQYF
NA	TRBJ2-5	TRBV27	CASSFTTTAETQYF
few	TRBJ2-2	TRBV4-1	CASRLAGAVPGELFF
once	TRBJ1-2	TRBV10-1	CASGIIPTGYTF
NA	TRBJ2-6	TRBV18	CASSSIPGQGAGANVLTF
NA	TRBJ2-7	TRBV18	CASSPSVGTSGYEQYF
NA	TRBJ2-7	TRBV7-9	CASSLDGFRSYEQYF
NA	TRBJ1-1	TRBV7-9	CASSFAQGSTEAFF
once	TRBJ2-5	TRBV7-3	CASSLMGLLQETQYF
NA	TRBJ2-7	TRBV5-1	CASSPELGQGSYEQYF
once	TRBJ2-3	TRBV11-2	CASSFRTSGKGNTQYF
NA	TRBJ2-1	TRBV18	CASSPHRDNEQFF
NA	TRBJ2-7	TRBV7-2	CASSLGGDYFYEQYF
NA	TRBJ2-1	TRBV6-5	CASTRNNEQFF